Presented here are 5 T cell receptor beta chains from one specimen sequenced in a study of blood T cell repertoires in COVID-19. The method was immunoSEQ multiplex PCR; TCRdb's version includes in-frame clones alone and lacks a portion of them. The sample holds 25,000 to 35,000 clones, roughly nine tenths seen once. Sequencing was done on a sample of peripheral blood. All receptors come from a man aged 50 or older with active COVID-19.

The genes are TRBV7-9 and TRBJ2-3; 9 bases agree with TRBD2. CDR3 length: 17 amino acids. Germline-derived CDR1 and CDR2 are SEHNR and FQNEAQ (reference sequence). The J segment lost 2 bases and the V segment lost 3 bases, leaving 9 bases of the junction unmatched. CDR3 loop: CASSFGGSGRPTDTQYF. The CDR3 DNA reads as TGTGCCAGCAGCTTTGGAGGAAGCGGGAGGCCCACAGATACGCAGTATTTT.

This clone was seen a single time. This chain connects TRBV7-8 to TRBJ2-7; TRBD2 might be the D (6 bases). Germline V gives CDR1 SGHVS, CDR2 FQNEAQ. V was cut by 2 bases and J by 7 bases, with 18 bases left in between. The CDR3 runs 15 residues. CDR3 loop: CASSLPGTASREQYF. The CDR3 nucleotides are TGTGCCAGCAGCTTACCGGGGACTGCTAGTCGGGAGCAGTACTTC.

Judged by abundance, this clone is medium-sized (0.01 to 0.1%). The chain uses TRBV7-6 and TRBJ2-6, with D maybe TRBD1 (5 bases). V lost 2 bases, J lost 3 bases, and 14 bases lay in between. The CDR3 is 17 amino acids. Germline V gene data show CDR1 as SGHVS and CDR2 as FNYEAQ. The DNA for the CDR3 is TGTGCCAGCAGCTTACGTCAGGGTGGGGTTGGGGCCAACGTCCTGACTTTC. Encoded protein: CASSLRQGGVGANVLTF.

The chain uses TRBV5-6 and TRBJ1-3, with 9 bases matching TRBD1. V shed 0 bases, J shed 2 bases, and the junction held 3 bases outside the gene matches. Per the germline V gene, CDR1 is SGHDT and CDR2 is YYEEEE. The CDR3 totals 16 residues. The CDR3 DNA is TGTGCCAGCAGCTTGGTGGGGACAGGGCCTGGAAACACCATATATTTT. Its translation is CASSLVGTGPGNTIYF. The full variable domain, with the rest looked up from reference TRBV5-6 and TRBJ1-3, is DAGVTQSPTHLIKTRGQQVTLRCSPKSGHDTVSWYQQALGQGPQFIFQYYEEEERQRGNFPDRFSGHQFPNYSSELNVNALLLGDSALYLCASSLVGTGPGNTIYFGEGSWLTVV.

This chain joins TRBV5-4 and TRBJ2-3, with 11 bases aligning to TRBD2. Trimming removed 2 bases from V and 0 bases from J; junction bases left unmatched: 2. CDR3 size: 16 residues. Germline V gives CDR1 SGHNT, CDR2 YYREEE (reference sequence). CDR3 DNA: TGTGCCAGCAGCTTAGGGACTAGCGGTAGCACAGATACGCAGTATTTT. This encodes CASSLGTSGSTDTQYF.